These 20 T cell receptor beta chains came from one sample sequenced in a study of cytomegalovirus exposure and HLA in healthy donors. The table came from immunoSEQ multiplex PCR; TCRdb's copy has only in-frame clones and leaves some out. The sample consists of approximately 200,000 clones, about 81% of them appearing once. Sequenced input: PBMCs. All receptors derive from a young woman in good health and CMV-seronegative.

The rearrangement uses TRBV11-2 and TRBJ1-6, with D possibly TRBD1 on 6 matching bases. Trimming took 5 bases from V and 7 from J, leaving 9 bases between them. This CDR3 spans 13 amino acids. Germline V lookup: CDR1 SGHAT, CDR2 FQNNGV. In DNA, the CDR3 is TGTGCCAGCAGCACCGGACAGAATTCACCCCTCCACTTT. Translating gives CASSTGQNSPLHF.

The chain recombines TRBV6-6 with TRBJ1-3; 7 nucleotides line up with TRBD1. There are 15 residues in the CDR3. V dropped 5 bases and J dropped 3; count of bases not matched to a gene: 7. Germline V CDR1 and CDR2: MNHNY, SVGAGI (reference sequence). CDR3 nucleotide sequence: TGTGCCAGCAGTCAGGGGGAAGTTTTTGGAAACACCATATATTTT. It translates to CASSQGEVFGNTIYF.

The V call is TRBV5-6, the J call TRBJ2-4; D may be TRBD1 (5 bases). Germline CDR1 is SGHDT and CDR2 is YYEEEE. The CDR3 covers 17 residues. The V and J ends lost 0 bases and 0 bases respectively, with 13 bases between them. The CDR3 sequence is CASSLAVEGVAKNIQYF. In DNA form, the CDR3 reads TGTGCCAGCAGCTTGGCGGTGGAAGGGGTAGCCAAAAACATTCAGTACTTC.

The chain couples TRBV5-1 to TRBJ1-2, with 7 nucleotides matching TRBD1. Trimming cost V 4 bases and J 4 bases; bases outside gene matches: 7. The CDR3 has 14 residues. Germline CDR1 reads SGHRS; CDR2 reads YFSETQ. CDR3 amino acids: CASSLGQSTYGYTF. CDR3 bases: TGCGCCAGCAGCCTGGGACAGTCTACCTATGGCTACACCTTC.

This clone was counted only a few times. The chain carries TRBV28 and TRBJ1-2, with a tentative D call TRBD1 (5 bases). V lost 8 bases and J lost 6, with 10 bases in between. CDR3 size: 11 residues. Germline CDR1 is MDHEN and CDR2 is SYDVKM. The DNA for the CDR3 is TGTGCCAGCTCTCAGGGTAATGGCTACACCTTC. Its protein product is CASSQGNGYTF.

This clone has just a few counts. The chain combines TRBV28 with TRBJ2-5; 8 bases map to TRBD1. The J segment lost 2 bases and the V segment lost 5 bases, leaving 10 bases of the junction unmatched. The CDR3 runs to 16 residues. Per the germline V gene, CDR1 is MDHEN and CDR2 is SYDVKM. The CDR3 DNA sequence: TGTGCCAGCAGTCCCCGGACAGGGAGCGCACAAGAGACCCAGTACTTC. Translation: CASSPRTGSAQETQYF.

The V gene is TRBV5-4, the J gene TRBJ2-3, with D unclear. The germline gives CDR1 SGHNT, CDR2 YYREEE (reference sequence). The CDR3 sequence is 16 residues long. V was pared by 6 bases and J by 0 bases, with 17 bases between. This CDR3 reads CASTVFLLASTDTQYF. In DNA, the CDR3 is TGTGCCAGCACCGTGTTTCTCTTGGCTAGCACAGATACGCAGTATTTT.

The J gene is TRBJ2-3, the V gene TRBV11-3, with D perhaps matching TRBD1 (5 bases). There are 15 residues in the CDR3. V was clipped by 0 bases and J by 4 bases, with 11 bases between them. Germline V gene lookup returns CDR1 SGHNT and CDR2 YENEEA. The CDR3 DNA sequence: TGTGCCAGCAGCTTAGACTGGGGCAGGGCAGATACGCAGTATTTT. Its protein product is CASSLDWGRADTQYF.

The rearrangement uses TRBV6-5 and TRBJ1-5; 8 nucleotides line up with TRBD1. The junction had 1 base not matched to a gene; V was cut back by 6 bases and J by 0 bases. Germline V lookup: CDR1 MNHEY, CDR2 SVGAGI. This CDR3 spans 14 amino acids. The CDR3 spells CASRGQASNQPQHF. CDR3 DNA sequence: TGTGCCAGCAGGGGACAGGCTAGCAATCAGCCCCAGCATTTT.

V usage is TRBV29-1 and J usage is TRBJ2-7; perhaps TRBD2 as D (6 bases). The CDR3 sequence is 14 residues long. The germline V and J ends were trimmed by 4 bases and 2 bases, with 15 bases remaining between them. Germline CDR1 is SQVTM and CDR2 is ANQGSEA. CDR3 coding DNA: TGCAGCGTTGTGGCCAGGGCGGGACCCTACGAGCAGTACTTC. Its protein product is CSVVARAGPYEQYF.

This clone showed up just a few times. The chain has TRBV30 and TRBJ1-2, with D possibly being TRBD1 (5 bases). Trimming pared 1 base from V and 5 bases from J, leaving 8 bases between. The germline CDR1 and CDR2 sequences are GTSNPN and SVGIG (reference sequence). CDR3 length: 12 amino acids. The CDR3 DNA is TGTGCCTGGAGTGACGACAGTTATGGCTACACCTTC. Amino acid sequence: CAWSDDSYGYTF. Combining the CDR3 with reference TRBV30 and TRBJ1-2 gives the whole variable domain SQTIHQWPATLVQPVGSPLSLECTVEGTSNPNLYWYRQAAGRGLQLLFYSVGIGQISSEVPQNLSASRPQDRQFILSSKKLLLSDSGFYLCAWSDDSYGYTFGSGTRLTVV.

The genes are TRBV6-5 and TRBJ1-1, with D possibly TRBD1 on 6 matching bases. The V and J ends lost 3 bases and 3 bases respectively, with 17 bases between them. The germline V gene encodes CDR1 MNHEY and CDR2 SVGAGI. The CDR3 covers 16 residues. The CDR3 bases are TGTGCCAGCAGTTATCAGGGGTTAGGGTGGTACACTGAAGCTTTCTTT. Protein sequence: CASSYQGLGWYTEAFF.

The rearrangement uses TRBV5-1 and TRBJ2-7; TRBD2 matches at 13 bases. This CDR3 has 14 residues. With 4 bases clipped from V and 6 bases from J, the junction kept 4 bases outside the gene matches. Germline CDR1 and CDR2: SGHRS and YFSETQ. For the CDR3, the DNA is TGCGCCAGCAGCCGGACTAGCGGGAGTGGCGAGCAGTACTTC. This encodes CASSRTSGSGEQYF. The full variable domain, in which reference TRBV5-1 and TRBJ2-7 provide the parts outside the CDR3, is KAGVTQTPRYLIKTRGQQVTLSCSPISGHRSVSWYQQTPGQGLQFLFEYFSETQRNKGNFPGRFSGRQFSNSRSEMNVSTLELGDSALYLCASSRTSGSGEQYFGPGTRLTVT.

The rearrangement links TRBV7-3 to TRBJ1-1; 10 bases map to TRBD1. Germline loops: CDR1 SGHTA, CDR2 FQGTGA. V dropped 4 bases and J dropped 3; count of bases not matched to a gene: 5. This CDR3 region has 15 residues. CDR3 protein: CASSSTGQGHTEAFF. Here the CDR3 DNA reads TGTGCCAGCAGCTCAACGGGACAGGGGCACACTGAAGCTTTCTTT.

This chain's CDR3 is CASSVADWGTGTYEQYF. The CDR3 DNA follows: TGTGCCAGCAGCGTAGCTGATTGGGGGACAGGGACCTACGAGCAGTACTTC. The chain uses TRBV9 and TRBJ2-7; 9 bases fit TRBD1. CDR1 SGDLS and CDR2 YYNGEE come from the germline V gene. J was trimmed by 2 bases and V by 0 bases; bases with no gene match: 9. The CDR3 covers 17 residues. The full variable domain, its missing parts supplied by reference TRBV9 and TRBJ2-7, is DSGVTQTPKHLITATGQRVTLRCSPRSGDLSVYWYQQSLDQGLQFLIQYYNGEERAKGNILERFSAQQFPDLHSELNLSSLELGDSALYFCASSVADWGTGTYEQYFGPGTRLTVT.

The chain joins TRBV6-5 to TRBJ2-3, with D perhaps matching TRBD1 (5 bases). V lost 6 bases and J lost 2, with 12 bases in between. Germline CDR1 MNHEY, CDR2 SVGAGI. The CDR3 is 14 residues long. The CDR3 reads CASRLGQYTDTQYF. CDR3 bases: TGTGCCAGCAGACTCGGACAATACACAGATACGCAGTATTTT.

The CDR3 sequence: CASSLAPIDRQGSYEQYF. CDR3 nucleotide sequence: TGTGCCAGCAGCTTAGCGCCCATAGACAGGCAAGGCTCCTACGAGCAGTACTTC. The rearrangement links TRBV7-6 to TRBJ2-7; tentative D call: TRBD1 (6 bases). Germline V lookup: CDR1 SGHVS, CDR2 FNYEAQ. The CDR3 runs to 18 residues. V lost 0 bases, J lost 0 bases, and 18 bases lay in between.

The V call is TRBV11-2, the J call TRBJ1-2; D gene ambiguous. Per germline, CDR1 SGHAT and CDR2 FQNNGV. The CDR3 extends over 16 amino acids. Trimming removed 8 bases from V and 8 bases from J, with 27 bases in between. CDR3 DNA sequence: TGTGCCAGCGGACTCCATATAAAGGTGACATTCGGCGGCTACACCTTC. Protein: CASGLHIKVTFGGYTF.

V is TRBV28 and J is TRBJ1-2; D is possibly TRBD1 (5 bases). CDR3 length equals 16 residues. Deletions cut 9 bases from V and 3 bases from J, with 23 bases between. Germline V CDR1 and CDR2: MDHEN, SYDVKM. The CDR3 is CASHFGGGGRDYGYTF. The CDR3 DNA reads TGTGCCAGTCACTTTGGGGGAGGCGGTAGGGACTATGGCTACACCTTC.

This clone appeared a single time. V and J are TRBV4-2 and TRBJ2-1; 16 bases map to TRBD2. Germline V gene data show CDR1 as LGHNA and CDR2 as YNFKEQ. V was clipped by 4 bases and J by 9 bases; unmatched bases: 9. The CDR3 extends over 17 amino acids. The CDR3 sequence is CASSLLGTSGGASEQFF. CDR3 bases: TGTGCCAGCAGCCTACTTGGGACTAGCGGGGGGGCCTCTGAGCAGTTCTTC.